This section outlines one T cell receptor beta chain sequence together with its context. Its antigen remains unknown. This record belongs to a study of shared clonotypes between healthy human individuals. Study-wide findings and caveats: Donor clonotype sharing was expected to depend on sequencing depth. Naive subsets typically showed greater estimated richness than memory subsets.

Nashville, Tennessee was home to all donors, who were Caucasian adults. Sequencing used immunoSEQ multiplex PCR; TCRdb keeps in-frame clones, though not all of them. The table lists 550,000 to 850,000 clones, 55% to 75% of them singletons, with approximately 2% in the top ten. This sequence was found in a woman younger than 45 in good health. The sequenced sample consisted of memory CD4+ T cells sorted from blood. Regarding subset: CD45RA-negative fraction.

Here the CDR3 DNA reads TGTGCCAGCAGCTTAAGCCCCCCTGGGACAGGGTATAGCTATGGCTACACCTTC. This translates into CASSLSPPGTGYSYGYTF. V is TRBV7-3 and J is TRBJ1-2, with 9 bases that match TRBD1. CDR3 length equals 18 residues. Trimming cost V 1 base and J 4 bases; bases outside gene matches: 13. Looked up from germline, CDR1 is SGHTA and CDR2 is FQGTGA. Together with reference TRBV7-3 and TRBJ1-2, the CDR3 gives the full variable domain: GAGVSQTPSNKVTEKGKYVELRCDPISGHTALYWYRQSLGQGPEFLIYFQGTGAADDSGLPNDRFFAVRPEGSVSTLKIQRTERGDSAVYLCASSLSPPGTGYSYGYTFGSGTRLTVV.